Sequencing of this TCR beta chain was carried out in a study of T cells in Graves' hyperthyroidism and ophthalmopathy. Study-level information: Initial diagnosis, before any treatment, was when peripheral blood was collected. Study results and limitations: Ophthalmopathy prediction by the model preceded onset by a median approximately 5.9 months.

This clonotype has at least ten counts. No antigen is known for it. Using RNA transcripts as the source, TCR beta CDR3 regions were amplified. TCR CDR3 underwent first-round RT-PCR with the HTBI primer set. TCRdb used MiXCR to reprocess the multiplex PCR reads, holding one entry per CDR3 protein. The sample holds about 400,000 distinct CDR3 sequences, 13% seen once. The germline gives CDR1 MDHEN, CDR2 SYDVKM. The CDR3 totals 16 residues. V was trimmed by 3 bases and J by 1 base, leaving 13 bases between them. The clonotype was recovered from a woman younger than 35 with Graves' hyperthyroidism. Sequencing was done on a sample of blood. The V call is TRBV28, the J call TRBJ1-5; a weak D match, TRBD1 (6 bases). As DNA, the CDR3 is TGTGCCAGCAGTTTGTACGGGGGCGCCAGCAATCAGCCCCAGCATTTT. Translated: CASSLYGGASNQPQHF.